Listed below are T cell receptor beta chains from one sample, sequenced in a study of cytomegalovirus exposure and HLA in healthy donors. The protocol was immunoSEQ multiplex PCR, while the TCRdb copy is restricted to in-frame clones and leaves out a portion. Its listing shows about 130,000 clones. The specimen was PBMCs. These receptor sequences come from a man aged 35-49 years in good health and CMV-seronegative. Each CDR3 is given with its conserved first and last residue. A D gene is named only where the DNA matches it firmly.

CDR3: CASSSRQGKETQYF
DNA: TGTGCCAGCAGCTCGAGACAGGGGAAAGAGACCCAGTACTTC
D: TRBD1
J: TRBJ2-5
V: TRBV5-6

CDR3: CASSGSGQPGETQYF
DNA: TGTGCCAGCAGCGGTTCAGGGCAACCAGGGGAGACCCAGTACTTC
D: NA
J: TRBJ2-5
V: TRBV7-6

CDR3: CSVVDSLSYEQYF
DNA: TGCAGCGTTGTGGACAGCCTCTCCTACGAGCAGTACTTC
D: NA
J: TRBJ2-7
V: TRBV29-1

CDR3: CATSRERGPNYEQYF
DNA: TGTGCCACCAGCAGAGAACGTGGGCCGAACTACGAGCAGTACTTC
D: NA
J: TRBJ2-7
V: TRBV15

CDR3: CASSPGLAGGPGTGELFF
DNA: TGTGCCAGCAGCCCTGGACTAGCGGGAGGGCCGGGGACCGGGGAGCTGTTTTTT
D: TRBD2
J: TRBJ2-2
V: TRBV13

CDR3: CASSRGYENTEAFF
DNA: TGTGCCAGCAGTCGAGGCTACGAGAACACTGAAGCTTTCTTT
D: NA
J: TRBJ1-1
V: TRBV28

CDR3: CASSSRGLGEWHGYTF
DNA: TGTGCCAGCAGCTCCAGGGGTCTCGGGGAATGGCATGGCTACACCTTC
D: NA
J: TRBJ1-2
V: TRBV7-8

CDR3: CASSTGQSPGELFF
DNA: TGTGCCAGCAGCACCGGACAGAGCCCCGGGGAGCTGTTTTTT
D: NA
J: TRBJ2-2
V: TRBV7-8

CDR3: CSGRDGSSYEQYF
DNA: TGCAGCGGACGGGACGGGAGCTCCTACGAGCAGTACTTC
D: NA
J: TRBJ2-7
V: TRBV29-1

CDR3: CASSFETGYNEQFF
DNA: TGTGCCAGTAGTTTTGAAACAGGGTATAATGAGCAGTTCTTC
D: NA
J: TRBJ2-1
V: TRBV19

CDR3: CASSQSGTEQFF
DNA: TGCGCCAGCAGCCAAAGCGGGACTGAGCAGTTCTTC
D: TRBD2
J: TRBJ2-1
V: TRBV4-1

CDR3: CASSLRGTREETQYF
DNA: TGCGCCAGCAGCCTCAGGGGGACACGGGAAGAGACCCAGTACTTC
D: TRBD1
J: TRBJ2-5
V: TRBV4-1

CDR3: CAIRGRTEAFF
DNA: TGTGCCATCAGGGGGAGGACTGAAGCTTTCTTT
D: NA
J: TRBJ1-1
V: TRBV10-3

CDR3: CASRKGQGSTEAFF
DNA: TGTGCCAGCAGGAAGGGACAGGGAAGCACTGAAGCTTTCTTT
D: TRBD1
J: TRBJ1-1
V: TRBV2

CDR3: CAVALTSGTNNEQFF
DNA: TGTGCCGTGGCGTTGACTAGCGGGACGAACAATGAGCAGTTCTTC
D: TRBD2
J: TRBJ2-1
V: TRBV10-3

CDR3: CASAGGTEAFF
DNA: TGCGCCAGCGCCGGGGGCACTGAAGCTTTCTTT
D: NA
J: TRBJ1-1
V: TRBV4-1

CDR3: CASSLMRGNTEAFF
DNA: TGTGCCAGCAGCTTAATGAGAGGGAACACTGAAGCTTTCTTT
D: NA
J: TRBJ1-1
V: TRBV5-4

CDR3: CASSPLTVEQYF
DNA: TGTGCCAGCAGCCCCCTGACAGTTGAGCAGTACTTC
D: NA
J: TRBJ2-7
V: TRBV7-9

CDR3: CASRLTSYNEQFF
DNA: TGTGCCAGCAGACTAACGAGCTACAATGAGCAGTTCTTC
D: NA
J: TRBJ2-1
V: TRBV2

CDR3: CAIRAGDNEQFF
DNA: TGTGCCATCAGGGCGGGAGACAATGAGCAGTTCTTC
D: TRBD2
J: TRBJ2-1
V: TRBV10-3

CDR3: CAIRGTSGSNEQYF
DNA: TGTGCCATCAGAGGGACTAGCGGGAGCAACGAGCAGTACTTC
D: TRBD2
J: TRBJ2-7
V: TRBV10-3

CDR3: CSLRENTGELFF
DNA: TGCAGCCTTCGGGAGAACACCGGGGAGCTGTTTTTT
D: NA
J: TRBJ2-2
V: TRBV29-1

CDR3: CASSWVTGTLLYGYTF
DNA: TGTGCCAGCAGTTGGGTGACAGGTACATTACTATATGGCTACACCTTC
D: NA
J: TRBJ1-2
V: TRBV6-8

CDR3: CASSETVGGPITYYGYTF
DNA: TGTGCCAGCAGTGAAACTGTCGGGGGGCCGATAACCTACTATGGCTACACCTTC
D: NA
J: TRBJ1-2
V: TRBV6-1

CDR3: CASSLDRGVAGNTIYF
DNA: TGTGCCAGCAGCTTAGACCGGGGAGTGGCGGGAAACACCATATATTTT
D: NA
J: TRBJ1-3
V: TRBV11-2

CDR3: CASSLQREGEQYF
DNA: TGTGCCAGCAGCCTCCAGCGGGAGGGCGAGCAGTACTTC
D: TRBD2
J: TRBJ2-7
V: TRBV11-3

CDR3: CASTYATGGSNEQYF
DNA: TGTGCCAGCACGTATGCGACAGGGGGGAGCAACGAGCAGTACTTC
D: TRBD1
J: TRBJ2-7
V: TRBV7-2

CDR3: CASIPGTDTYEQYF
DNA: TGTGCCAGCATCCCCGGGACAGATACCTACGAGCAGTACTTC
D: TRBD1
J: TRBJ2-7
V: TRBV28

CDR3: CASSGHTGVEQYF
DNA: TGTGCCAGCAGCGGGCACACAGGGGTCGAGCAGTACTTC
D: TRBD1
J: TRBJ2-7
V: TRBV7-2

CDR3: CASSLPSMSNTEAFF
DNA: TGTGCCAGCAGCCTCCCCTCTATGAGTAACACTGAAGCTTTCTTT
D: NA
J: TRBJ1-1
V: TRBV11-2

CDR3: CASRGAAAIVSGANVLTF
DNA: TGTGCCAGCAGGGGAGCAGCGGCGATCGTTTCTGGGGCCAACGTCCTGACTTTC
D: NA
J: TRBJ2-6
V: TRBV2

CDR3: CASSKTSGSWPDTQYF
DNA: TGTGCCAGCAGCAAGACTAGCGGGAGTTGGCCAGATACGCAGTATTTT
D: TRBD2
J: TRBJ2-3
V: TRBV7-2

CDR3: CASRVVSSYNEQFF
DNA: TGTGCCAGCAGAGTAGTGTCTTCCTACAATGAGCAGTTCTTC
D: NA
J: TRBJ2-1
V: TRBV28

CDR3: CASSSRASGRKRETQYF
DNA: TGTGCCAGCAGTTCAAGGGCTAGCGGGAGAAAGCGGGAGACCCAGTACTTC
D: TRBD2
J: TRBJ2-5
V: TRBV27

CDR3: CASSLQGASGTEAFF
DNA: TGTGCCAGCAGTTTACAGGGGGCTTCGGGCACTGAAGCTTTCTTT
D: TRBD1
J: TRBJ1-1
V: TRBV6-5

CDR3: CASSEFQRGIEQFF
DNA: TGTGCCAGCAGTGAATTCCAGCGAGGGATTGAGCAGTTCTTC
D: NA
J: TRBJ2-1
V: TRBV6-1

CDR3: CASSLGGSGSDTQYF
DNA: TGTGCCAGCAGCTTGGGCGGGAGTGGATCAGATACGCAGTATTTT
D: TRBD2
J: TRBJ2-3
V: TRBV5-4

CDR3: CASSIRDRHNYGYTF
DNA: TGTGCCAGTAGTATCCGGGACAGGCATAACTATGGCTACACCTTC
D: TRBD1
J: TRBJ1-2
V: TRBV19

CDR3: CASKQILRTGLHSGNTIYF
DNA: TGTGCCAGCAAACAAATCTTGAGGACAGGCCTCCACTCTGGAAACACCATATATTTT
D: TRBD1
J: TRBJ1-3
V: TRBV6-4

CDR3: CASSQDPVTYEQYF
DNA: TGCGCCAGCAGCCAAGATCCCGTAACCTACGAGCAGTACTTC
D: NA
J: TRBJ2-7
V: TRBV4-1